The next 7 T cell receptor beta chains were all read from a single sample in a study of a mutant IDH1 vaccine in newly diagnosed glioma. The table came from immunoSEQ multiplex PCR; TCRdb's copy has only in-frame clones and leaves some out. The sample has tens of thousands of clones, 90% to 95% seen once. Their antigens are not known. Regarding time point: week 5, during vaccination. The investigators gave 300 ug of mutant IDH1 20-mer peptide in each vaccine dose, together with topical imiquimod. Here the sequenced sample was PBMCs, taken from a glioma patient whose treatment included an IDH1 peptide vaccine. These receptors were obtained from a woman aged 50 to 65 with glioma.

This clone was counted a few times. V and J are TRBV18 and TRBJ2-2, with TRBD2 matching 9 bases. Germline lookup yields CDR1 KGHSH and CDR2 LQKENI. The CDR3 length is 16 residues. The ends lost 0 bases at V and 3 bases at J; junction bases unmatched: 2. The CDR3 loop reads CASSPPGGRDTGELFF. CDR3 DNA: TGTGCCAGCTCACCACCGGGCGGGAGGGACACCGGGGAGCTGTTTTTT.

This rearrangement joins TRBV5-1 to TRBJ2-1, with TRBD2 matching over 10 bases. This CDR3 has 14 residues. The germline gives CDR1 SGHRS, CDR2 YFSETQ. J gave up 2 bases and V 5 bases, and 1 base lay outside the gene matches. CDR3 sequence: CASRGLAAYNEQFF. The CDR3 nucleotides read TGCGCCAGCAGAGGACTAGCGGCCTACAATGAGCAGTTCTTC.

The J gene is TRBJ1-1, the V gene TRBV18; D is unclear. The germline V gene has CDR1 KGHSH and CDR2 LQKENI. V gave up 5 bases and J gave up 3 bases, with 10 bases separating them. This CDR3 comprises 13 residues. As DNA, the CDR3 is TGTGCCAGCTCAGTCCTCGGCGACACTGAAGCTTTCTTT. Amino acid sequence: CASSVLGDTEAFF.

This chain uses TRBV6-5 with TRBJ1-2; D is unclear. Deletions cut 2 bases from V and 3 bases from J, with 7 bases between. Germline V gene data show CDR1 as MNHEY and CDR2 as SVGAGI. The CDR3 runs 13 residues. The CDR3 sequence: CASSYSGDYGYTF. The CDR3 DNA sequence: TGTGCCAGCAGTTACAGTGGAGACTATGGCTACACCTTC.

V usage is TRBV7-9 and J usage is TRBJ1-2; tentative D call: TRBD1 (6 bases). In germline, CDR1 is SEHNR, CDR2 FQNEAQ (reference sequence). This CDR3 is 15 amino acids long. V lost 4 bases and J lost 2, with 14 bases in between. CDR3 in amino acids: CASSWSLGGNYGYTF. Here the CDR3 DNA reads TGTGCCAGCAGCTGGAGTCTCGGGGGCAACTATGGCTACACCTTC.

The chain couples TRBV9 to TRBJ2-1; 12 bases map to TRBD2. The trim removed 4 bases at V and 4 bases at J, leaving 6 bases unmatched. This CDR3 contains 16 residues. Germline CDR1 and CDR2: SGDLS and YYNGEE. The CDR3: CASSRGTSGSYNEQFF. CDR3 nucleotide sequence: TGTGCCAGCAGCCGCGGGACTAGCGGGTCATACAATGAGCAGTTCTTC.

The genes are TRBV5-1 and TRBJ2-7; 8 bases map to TRBD2. V shed 5 bases, J shed 0 bases, and the junction held 4 bases outside the gene matches. In germline, CDR1 is SGHRS, CDR2 YFSETQ. The CDR3 has 14 residues. The CDR3 loop reads CASRGAGGSYEQYF. Written as DNA, the CDR3 is TGCGCCAGCAGGGGGGCGGGAGGCTCCTACGAGCAGTACTTC.